This entry describes one T cell receptor (beta chain). These data belong to a study of blood T cell repertoires in COVID-19. About the study: Some COVID-19 samples were acute and others convalescent; all came from the United States, Italy and Spain.

In the original analysis: How many nucleated cells were present was estimated from reference gene primer amplification. Libraries were prepared by immunoSEQ multiplex PCR; TCRdb keeps only in-frame clonotypes and omits some of them. The V and J calls and the clone size are those of that table, but D and trimming were determined from the DNA. The sample shows roughly 280,000 clones, around nine tenths of them seen only once. Trimming removed 5 bases from V and 0 bases from J, with 11 bases in between. Germline loops: CDR1 SGHTA, CDR2 FQGNSA. CDR3 size: 15 residues. The clonotype was recovered from a woman aged 60 to 75 with COVID-19, enrolled during active disease. The rearrangement joins TRBV7-2 to TRBJ2-1; D possibly corresponds to TRBD2 (6 bases). Sequencing input: peripheral blood. CDR3 amino acids: CASSPGRGSYNEQFF. The DNA of the CDR3 is TGTGCCAGCAGCCCAGGGCGGGGCTCCTACAATGAGCAGTTCTTC.